One TCR beta chain is described in this entry. The genomic DNA of each subset was split evenly across several immunoSEQ plates. Generated by immunoSEQ multiplex PCR, the TCRdb table keeps only in-frame clones and is missing some. This table has roughly 170,000 clones, approximately 60% appearing once. The record originates from a study of shared clonotypes between healthy human individuals. All donors were healthy HIV-negative adults lacking recent acute infections or vaccinations. The sequenced sample consisted of memory CD4+ T cells sorted from blood. As for subset: CD45RA-negative fraction. The TCR comes from a young man in good health.

The CDR3 protein is CASSQDSIEQFF. The CDR3 nucleotides are TGTGCCAGCAGCCAAGATTCAATTGAGCAGTTCTTC. The rearrangement uses TRBV14 and TRBJ2-1; D ambiguous. CDR3 length: 12 amino acids. Looked up from germline, CDR1 is SGHDN and CDR2 is FVKESK. The V gene lost 0 bases and the J gene lost 9 bases, with 6 bases spanning the gap.